This T cell receptor (beta chain) came from a study of cytomegalovirus exposure and HLA in healthy donors. The study's findings and limits: A later analysis, which compared TCR beta chains of equal frequency, found the HLA-associated ones more clonally expanded.

Unmatched junction bases numbered 9, after V lost 5 bases and J lost 4 bases. The CDR3 covers 16 residues. CDR1 is MDHEN and CDR2 is SYDVKM in the germline V gene. Details on this clone: Antigen unknown.

Researchers ran the PCR with 60 Vbeta and 13 Jbeta primers. Produced via immunoSEQ multiplex PCR; TCRdb's table is partial and in-frame only. The sample has some 170,000 clones, about four fifths seen once. V usage is TRBV28 and J usage is TRBJ2-2; TRBD1 agrees at 8 bases. This sequence was found in a woman aged 45-59 years in good health and CMV-seronegative. Input material: PBMCs. CDR3 nucleotides: TGTGCCAGCAGTCCAAACAGGGGGGTGGGCACCGGGGAGCTGTTTTTT. Translated, it gives CASSPNRGVGTGELFF.